Presented here are 14 T cell receptor beta chains from one specimen sequenced in a study of T cells in Graves' hyperthyroidism and ophthalmopathy. TCR beta CDR3 regions were amplified from RNA transcripts. A first-round RT-PCR of the TCR CDR3 used the HTBI primer set. In TCRdb, the multiplex PCR reads were re-called with MiXCR into one record per CDR3 protein. Here the sample spans 600,000 to 900,000 distinct CDR3 sequences, around 17% being singletons. Sequencing was done on a sample of blood. Source of these receptors: a man aged 18-30 years with Graves' hyperthyroidism.

This chain connects TRBV28 to TRBJ2-1, with TRBD2 identical over 7 bases. The CDR3 runs 16 residues. V shed 5 bases and J 5 bases; nucleotides not matched to a gene: 12. Per the germline V gene, CDR1 is MDHEN and CDR2 is SYDVKM. The CDR3: CASSTLEGGPHNEQFF. The CDR3 DNA sequence: TGTGCCAGCAGTACCTTGGAGGGAGGGCCCCACAATGAGCAGTTCTTC.

This chain uses TRBV18 with TRBJ2-7; no firm D call. The CDR3 length is 14 residues. Germline assignment: CDR1 KGHSH and CDR2 LQKENI. Trimming cost V 6 bases and J 2 bases, with 14 bases left between them. The CDR3 coding sequence is TGTGCCAGCTCCGGAGAGCCGGACCCCTACGAGCAGTACTTC. Translated, it gives CASSGEPDPYEQYF.

The V gene is TRBV19, the J gene TRBJ1-1, with no clear D. The V end was cut by 6 bases, the J end by 1 base, with 9 bases between. Looked up from germline, CDR1 is LNHDA and CDR2 is SQIVND (reference sequence). The CDR3 covers 13 residues. The CDR3 is CASSNGKNTEAFF. CDR3 coding DNA: TGTGCCAGTAGCAACGGGAAGAACACTGAAGCTTTCTTT. The whole variable domain, filled in from reference TRBV19 and TRBJ1-1, reads DGGITQSPKYLFRKEGQNVTLSCEQNLNHDAMYWYRQDPGQGLRLIYYSQIVNDFQKGDIAEGYSVSREKKESFPLTVTSAQKNPTAFYLCASSNGKNTEAFFGQGTRLTVV.

Worth noting for this clonotype: One base away lies a much larger clone, so this may be a sequencing read error. The CDR3 nucleotides read TGTGCCAGCAGTTACCGGACAGGGGCACATGCTCAGGACTATGGCTACACCTTC. The encoded protein is CASSYRTGAHAQDYGYTF. The J gene is TRBJ1-2, the V gene TRBV6-2 or TRBV6-3; 9 bases match TRBD1. V shed 2 bases and J 3 bases; nucleotides not matched to a gene: 13. This CDR3 has 18 residues. CDR1 and CDR2 (germline): MNHEY, SVGEGT.

As for this clonotype: The junction and the germline gene differ at one end; a read error may be behind it. The J gene is TRBJ2-3, the V gene TRBV6-5; 7 nucleotides align to TRBD1. The germline CDR1 and CDR2 sequences are MNHEY and SVGAGI. This CDR3 comprises 15 residues. The CDR3 sequence: CARSYGDRDTDTQYF. The CDR3 nucleotides are TGTGCCAGGAGTTACGGAGACAGGGACACAGATACGCAGTATTTT.

In its sample, this clonotype was seen many times. This sequence joins TRBV18 and TRBJ2-1; unclear D gene. V was trimmed by 1 base and J by 5 bases, leaving 3 bases between them. This CDR3 contains 12 residues. The V gene's germline CDR1 is KGHSH and CDR2 LQKENI. CDR3 amino acids: CASSPQNNEQFF. The CDR3, as DNA: TGTGCCAGCTCACCACAAAACAATGAGCAGTTCTTC.

Here the CDR3 reads CSVEGTGESYEQYF. CDR3 bases: TGCAGCGTTGAAGGGACAGGGGAATCCTACGAGCAGTACTTC. V is TRBV29-1 and J is TRBJ2-7; 9 bases fit TRBD1. The ends lost 1 base at V and 1 base at J; junction bases unmatched: 2. The CDR3 is made up of 14 amino acids. Germline V gene data show CDR1 as SQVTM and CDR2 as ANQGSEA.

There are many counts of this clonotype. The V call is TRBV3-1, the J call TRBJ1-1; no reliable D call. The CDR3 runs 15 residues. The V end was cut by 0 bases, the J end by 1 base, with 9 bases between. Germline V CDR1 and CDR2: LGHDT, YNNKEL (reference sequence). The CDR3 spells CASSQDSSQNTEAFF. CDR3 coding DNA: TGTGCCAGCAGCCAAGATTCCTCGCAGAACACTGAAGCTTTCTTT.

This clonotype was recorded only once. V and J are TRBV4-3 and TRBJ2-1; TRBD2 agrees at 12 bases. J was trimmed by 2 bases and V by 2 bases; bases with no gene match: 4. The length of the CDR3 is 17 residues. Germline V gene lookup returns CDR1 LGHNA and CDR2 YSLEER. CDR3 residues: CASSQFTSGGTYNEQFF. The CDR3 DNA reads TGCGCCAGCAGCCAATTTACTAGCGGGGGGACCTACAATGAGCAGTTCTTC.

The chain couples TRBV11-2 to TRBJ1-1; D possibly corresponds to TRBD1 (5 bases). Trimming took 8 bases from V and 7 from J, leaving 20 bases between them. The germline gives CDR1 SGHAT, CDR2 FQNNGV. This CDR3 region has 14 residues. CDR3 bases: TGTGCCAGCGGCTCCCCCAGGATGGGGCTTGAAGCTTTCTTT. Translating it yields CASGSPRMGLEAFF.

The chain uses TRBV5-6 and TRBJ1-3; 7 bases agree with TRBD1. This CDR3 has 17 amino acids. Germline loops: CDR1 SGHDT, CDR2 YYEEEE. The ends lost 4 bases at V and 4 bases at J; junction bases unmatched: 14. The CDR3 sequence is CASSTRWKGAQGNTIYF. CDR3 bases: TGTGCCAGCAGCACCCGATGGAAGGGGGCGCAAGGAAACACCATATATTTT.

This clonotype was seen a few times. The rearrangement joins TRBV20-1 to TRBJ2-5; 8 bases match TRBD2. Germline V gene lookup returns CDR1 DFQATT and CDR2 SNEGSKA (reference sequence). This CDR3 has 17 amino acids. V lost 0 bases to trimming and J lost 4 bases; unmatched junction nucleotides: 13. This CDR3 reads CSARDNKREFGRETQYF. CDR3 coding DNA: TGCAGTGCTAGAGATAACAAGCGGGAGTTTGGTCGAGAGACCCAGTACTTC.

There are many counts of this clonotype. The chain couples TRBV20-1 to TRBJ1-6; possible D gene TRBD1, 5 bases. CDR3 length equals 12 residues. Germline V gene lookup returns CDR1 DFQATT and CDR2 SNEGSKA (reference sequence). The chain's CDR3 is CSIGAGQSPLHF. The CDR3 nucleotides read TGCAGCATTGGGGCAGGCCAATCACCCCTCCACTTT.

V usage is TRBV20-1 and J usage is TRBJ2-3; D gene unclear. The V end was cut by 6 bases, the J end by 4 bases, with 11 bases between. Germline CDR1 reads DFQATT; CDR2 reads SNEGSKA (reference sequence). This CDR3 has 12 amino acids. The CDR3 loop is CSAFRIPDTQYF. For the CDR3, the DNA is TGCAGTGCGTTCAGGATCCCAGATACGCAGTATTTT.